This T cell receptor (beta chain) was found in a study of OX40 agonist ivuxolimab in advanced cancers. Study as a whole: A partial response was reached by three patients: one with hepatocellular carcinoma and two with cutaneous melanoma.

Repertoires were generated with immunoSEQ multiplex PCR, while TCRdb's copy carries only in-frame clones and drops some. The sample has about 86,000 clones; roughly 89% are singletons. Study observations and caveats: Antigens targeted by the expanded peripheral T cells were not determined.

The CDR3 totals 13 residues. Germline lookup yields CDR1 SNHLY and CDR2 FYNNEI. After removal of 7 bases from V and 3 bases from J, the junction contained 2 bases not matched to a gene. Note on this clone: Its target is unknown.

The chain carries TRBV2 and TRBJ1-5; 8 bases map to TRBD1. The sample in question was CD4+ or CD8+ T cells sorted from blood, obtained in a trial of the OX40 agonist ivuxolimab. This clonotype originated in an adult with an advanced solid tumor such as melanoma, head and neck, liver or kidney cancer. The CDR3 DNA reads TGTGCCAGCAAGACAGGGGTCAATCAGCCCCAGCATTTT. Translating it yields CASKTGVNQPQHF.